This T cell receptor (beta chain) was obtained from a study of breast tumors, draining lymph nodes, adjacent tissues. Findings of the study overall: Tumor T cell lymph node origin was a supported hypothesis, not proven. Most tumor T cells seemingly derive from lymph node, then expand in tumor.

The germline V gene has CDR1 PRHDT and CDR2 FYEKMQ (reference sequence). Trimming removed 1 base at V and 4 bases at J, with 7 bases between. This CDR3 spans 13 amino acids. As regards this clonotype: No antigen is known for it.

Samples came from axillary lymph nodes draining the breast cancer. TCRdb reprocessed the multiplex PCR reads via MiXCR and lists one record per CDR3 protein. This sample has about 180,000 distinct CDR3 sequences; around a third occur once, and the top ten carry roughly 4.3%. This receptor was obtained from a female donor with breast cancer. Some clones in this sample may be carry-over from other donors' samples. The sequenced sample was axillary lymph node tissue. This sequence joins TRBV13 and TRBJ1-1; tentatively, D is TRBD1 (5 bases). CDR3 coding DNA: TGTGCCAGCAGCTTAGTGGGGGTCACTGAAGCTTTCTTT. It specifies CASSLVGVTEAFF.